The 28 T cell receptor beta chains presented below share a single source sample, sequenced in a study of multiple sclerosis patients with progressive multifocal leukoencephalopathy. Stated time point: time of PML onset. Clones were sequenced by immunoSEQ multiplex PCR, and TCRdb holds only the in-frame ones, with some missing. The sample yields more than 30,000 clones, roughly 89% seen once. The sample here was PBMCs, taken from a patient treated with natalizumab. The receptors shown here come from a woman aged 35 to 49 with progressive multifocal leukoencephalopathy.

The chain employs TRBV6-5 and TRBJ1-3, with D possibly matching TRBD1 (6 bases). Deletions cut 0 bases from V and 4 bases from J, with 13 bases between. Germline assignment: CDR1 MNHEY and CDR2 SVGAGI. This CDR3 region has 16 residues. In DNA, the CDR3 is TGTGCCAGCAGTTACTCGAGGCCAGGGGAAGGAAACACCATATATTTT. This translates into CASSYSRPGEGNTIYF.

The chain recombines TRBV6-1 with TRBJ1-4, with 10 bases matching TRBD1. V dropped 4 bases and J dropped 8; count of bases not matched to a gene: 10. The germline V gene has CDR1 MNHNS and CDR2 SASEGT. The length of the CDR3 is 16 residues. The CDR3: CASSGPPGQGREKLFF. CDR3 in DNA: TGTGCCAGCAGTGGCCCCCCGGGACAGGGGAGGGAAAAACTGTTTTTT.

This chain links TRBV4-1 with TRBJ2-4; D gene ambiguous. Germline CDR1 MGHRA, CDR2 YSYEKL. With 0 bases removed from V and 0 bases from J, the gap between germline ends came to 12 bases. This CDR3 spans 17 amino acids. The CDR3, as DNA: TGCGCCAGCAGCCAAGATTCCAGTAAGGGAGCCAAAAACATTCAGTACTTC. It translates to CASSQDSSKGAKNIQYF.

The chain links TRBV19 to TRBJ2-5; TRBD2 matches 10 bases. The CDR3 is 13 amino acids. The trim removed 7 bases at V and 5 bases at J, leaving 4 bases unmatched. Germline V gene lookup returns CDR1 LNHDA and CDR2 SQIVND (reference sequence). CDR3 nucleotide sequence: TGTGCCAGTACCACTAGCGGGGTGGAGACCCAGTACTTC. It codes for CASTTSGVETQYF. Supplemented by reference TRBV19 and TRBJ2-5, the full variable domain reads DGGITQSPKYLFRKEGQNVTLSCEQNLNHDAMYWYRQDPGQGLRLIYYSQIVNDFQKGDIAEGYSVSREKKESFPLTVTSAQKNPTAFYLCASTTSGVETQYFGPGTRLLVL.

This rearrangement joins TRBV6-1 to TRBJ2-5; no clear D. V lost 5 bases, J lost 0 bases, and 7 bases lay in between. The CDR3 totals 13 residues. Germline V gene sequence: CDR1 MNHNS, CDR2 SASEGT. The CDR3 reads CASSHLYQETQYF. DNA for the CDR3: TGTGCCAGCAGTCACCTGTACCAAGAGACCCAGTACTTC.

The V call is TRBV2, the J call TRBJ2-5; D possibly corresponds to TRBD1 (5 bases). Germline V lookup: CDR1 SNHLY, CDR2 FYNNEI. CDR3 length: 14 amino acids. Trimming took 7 bases from V and 1 from J, leaving 13 bases between them. CDR3 amino acids: CASTQGRVQETQYF. CDR3 DNA: TGTGCCAGCACCCAAGGCAGGGTCCAAGAGACCCAGTACTTC. Complete variable domain (other parts from reference TRBV2 and TRBJ2-5): EPEVTQTPSHQVTQMGQEVILRCVPISNHLYFYWYRQILGQKVEFLVSFYNNEISEKSEIFDDQFSVERPDGSNFTLKIRSTKLEDSAMYFCASTQGRVQETQYFGPGTRLLVL.

The chain has TRBV18 and TRBJ1-3; D remains unclear. Trimming shortened V by 5 bases and J by 0 bases, and 11 bases separated the two germline ends. From germline, CDR1 is KGHSH and CDR2 LQKENI. This CDR3 comprises 15 residues. The CDR3 DNA follows: TGTGCCAGCTCAATCACTTCCAGCTCTGGAAACACCATATATTTT. Encoded protein: CASSITSSSGNTIYF.

The chain carries TRBV19 and TRBJ2-5; TRBD2 matches 8 bases. This CDR3 contains 15 residues. From germline, CDR1 is LNHDA and CDR2 SQIVND (reference sequence). V gave up 6 bases and J gave up 4 bases; unmatched junction bases: 10. CDR3 DNA: TGTGCCAGTAGCGAGGGCCGCCGGGAGGGAGAGACCCAGTACTTC. Protein: CASSEGRREGETQYF.

The rearrangement joins TRBV15 to TRBJ2-6; the D is unclear. Germline V lookup: CDR1 LNHNV, CDR2 YYDKDF (reference sequence). Between the trimmed V and J ends, which lost 0 bases and 1 base, there was a span of 19 bases. The CDR3 runs 20 residues. This CDR3 reads CATSREVSDPHTSGANVLTF. Written as DNA, the CDR3 is TGTGCCACCAGCAGAGAGGTTTCAGACCCACACACATCTGGGGCCAACGTCCTGACTTTC.

The sample holds one count of this clone. The V gene is TRBV6-5, the J gene TRBJ1-1; TRBD1 might be the D (6 bases). Germline assignment: CDR1 MNHEY and CDR2 SVGAGI. V was pared by 0 bases and J by 0 bases, with 8 bases between. This CDR3 is 15 amino acids long. CDR3 nucleotides: TGTGCCAGCAGTTACTCGAGGGGGATGAACACTGAAGCTTTCTTT. It codes for CASSYSRGMNTEAFF.

V gene TRBV6-5 combines with J gene TRBJ2-7; a weak D match, TRBD2 (5 bases). The CDR3 runs 16 residues. Trimming stripped 0 bases from V and 3 bases from J, with 15 bases between. Germline assignment: CDR1 MNHEY and CDR2 SVGAGI. The CDR3 region has the DNA TGTGCCAGCAGTTACTCGGGCCAAGGGAGTCTCTACGAGCAGTACTTC. Translated, it gives CASSYSGQGSLYEQYF.

This clone was observed a few times. The chain couples TRBV2 to TRBJ1-3; weak D call: TRBD1 (6 bases). The CDR3 is made up of 14 amino acids. The V and J ends lost 0 bases and 5 bases respectively, with 8 bases between them. Germline V lookup: CDR1 SNHLY, CDR2 FYNNEI. For the CDR3, the DNA is TGTGCCAGCAGTGAAGCGGACAGTCGAAACACCATATATTTT. Translated, it gives CASSEADSRNTIYF.

The chain links TRBV6-5 to TRBJ2-5, with 8 bases that match TRBD1. J lost 4 bases, V lost 2 bases, and 6 bases had no gene match. CDR3 length: 15 amino acids. CDR1 and CDR2 from the germline V gene are MNHEY and SVGAGI. The CDR3 sequence is CASSYTTGDGETQYF. The CDR3 DNA is TGTGCCAGCAGTTACACGACAGGGGATGGAGAGACCCAGTACTTC.

The V call is TRBV4-3, the J call TRBJ2-3; 13 positions match TRBD2. The CDR3 sequence is 19 residues long. Germline V gene data show CDR1 as LGHNA and CDR2 as YSLEER. V was pared by 0 bases and J by 1 base, with 7 bases of the junction left unmatched. The CDR3 is CASSQDRFGLAGGTDTQYF. CDR3 bases: TGCGCCAGCAGCCAAGATAGGTTTGGACTAGCGGGAGGCACAGATACGCAGTATTTT.

This chain uses TRBV29-1 with TRBJ2-2, with D possibly being TRBD1 (6 bases). Germline V lookup: CDR1 SQVTM, CDR2 ANQGSEA. The CDR3 totals 14 residues. Trimming left V 4 bases short and J 1 base short, with 10 bases between. The CDR3 DNA is TGCAGCGTTGGACCGACAGGGAACACCGGGGAGCTGTTTTTT. Amino acids: CSVGPTGNTGELFF.

The chain is built from TRBV18 and TRBJ2-7; 7 nucleotides line up with TRBD1. Germline V CDR1 and CDR2: KGHSH, LQKENI. Germline trimming cut 3 bases from V and 3 bases from J; bases unmatched to any gene: 2. The CDR3 contains 13 residues. In nucleotides, the CDR3 is TGTGCCAGCTCACCTTCAGGGGGCTACGAGCAGTACTTC. Amino acid sequence: CASSPSGGYEQYF.

The rearrangement links TRBV5-1 to TRBJ2-1, with D perhaps matching TRBD1 (7 bases). The CDR3 consists of 18 residues. Germline V gene lookup returns CDR1 SGHRS and CDR2 YFSETQ. Between the trimmed V and J ends, which lost 3 bases and 4 bases, there was a span of 23 bases. Here the CDR3 DNA reads TGCGCCAGCAGCTATACTAACCGGACAGGAGGGGTTTACAATGAGCAGTTCTTC. Protein sequence: CASSYTNRTGGVYNEQFF.

This clone was seen only a few times. The chain joins TRBV5-1 to TRBJ1-2, with 7 bases aligning to TRBD1. Germline V lookup: CDR1 SGHRS, CDR2 YFSETQ. The CDR3 runs 15 residues. J was trimmed by 6 bases and V by 4 bases; bases with no gene match: 12. The CDR3 bases are TGCGCCAGCAGCGGCGGACAGGTTAAGGGGAATGGCTACACCTTC. Translated: CASSGGQVKGNGYTF.

CDR3 sequence: CASSELSLGAQYF. The DNA for the CDR3 is TGTGCCAGCAGTGAATTAAGTCTGGGGGCGCAGTATTTT. The chain uses TRBV25-1 and TRBJ2-3; D might be TRBD1 or TRBD2, each matching 5 bases. V dropped 1 base and J dropped 10 bases, with 12 bases sitting between them. CDR3 length: 13 amino acids. CDR1 MGHDK and CDR2 SYGVNS come from the germline V gene.

The rearrangement uses TRBV28 and TRBJ2-2; D gene ambiguous. There are 11 residues in the CDR3. Germline CDR1 MDHEN, CDR2 SYDVKM. Trimming removed 10 bases from V and 6 bases from J, with 9 bases in between. The chain's CDR3 is CATGTPGELFF. In DNA form, the CDR3 reads TGTGCCACCGGAACCCCCGGGGAGCTGTTTTTT.

The gene calls are TRBV6-5 and TRBJ1-5, with 7 bases matching TRBD1. J was trimmed by 11 bases and V by 4 bases; bases with no gene match: 8. CDR3 length: 13 amino acids. Germline values: CDR1 MNHEY, CDR2 SVGAGI. Here the CDR3 DNA reads TGTGCCAGCAGTTTAACGACAGGGTCGACCCAGCATTTT. Amino acid sequence: CASSLTTGSTQHF.

This chain links TRBV10-2 with TRBJ2-5, with 7 nucleotides matching TRBD2. This CDR3 is 17 amino acids long. Losses at the gene ends were 3 bases for V and 4 bases for J; bases not matched to a gene: 14. Per germline, CDR1 WSHSY and CDR2 SAAADI. CDR3 sequence (DNA): TGCGCCAGCAGTGACGGCATAGCGGGTCCGAGGGGAGAGACCCAGTACTTC. As protein: CASSDGIAGPRGETQYF.

The gene calls are TRBV30 and TRBJ2-4; D possibly corresponds to TRBD1 (5 bases). The CDR3 totals 14 residues. Looked up from germline, CDR1 is GTSNPN and CDR2 is SVGIG (reference sequence). V lost 0 bases, J lost 7 bases, and 13 bases lay in between. The CDR3 sequence is CAWSVQAGLNIQYF. The CDR3 nucleotides are TGTGCCTGGAGTGTACAGGCAGGGTTGAACATTCAGTACTTC.

This chain links TRBV4-3 with TRBJ1-1; weak D call: TRBD1 (6 bases). V lost 0 bases and J lost 7, with 9 bases in between. CDR1 LGHNA and CDR2 YSLEER come from the germline V gene. This CDR3 contains 13 residues. CDR3 amino acids: CASSQDRGNEAFF. DNA for the CDR3: TGCGCCAGCAGCCAAGACAGGGGCAATGAAGCTTTCTTT.

This sequence joins TRBV18 and TRBJ1-1; D is ambiguous. Trimming removed 6 bases at V and 0 bases at J, with 8 bases between. This CDR3 contains 13 residues. The germline CDR1 and CDR2 sequences are KGHSH and LQKENI. The CDR3 here is CASSPNLNTEAFF. CDR3 DNA sequence: TGTGCCAGCTCCCCAAACCTGAACACTGAAGCTTTCTTT.

This clone was counted only a few times. The chain employs TRBV10-1 and TRBJ1-4; D is unclear. Deletions cut 5 bases from V and 5 bases from J, with 9 bases between. The CDR3 runs to 13 residues. The V gene's germline CDR1 is WNHNN and CDR2 SYGVQD (reference sequence). CDR3 region: CASSFDGNEKLFF. The CDR3, as DNA: TGCGCCAGCAGTTTCGACGGAAATGAAAAACTGTTTTTT.

CDR3: CSGRGGWDTEAFF. CDR3 coding DNA: TGCAGCGGTAGAGGGGGATGGGACACTGAAGCTTTCTTT. The genes are TRBV29-1 and TRBJ1-1, with D perhaps TRBD1 (6 bases). This CDR3 has 13 residues. Germline CDR1 SQVTM, CDR2 ANQGSEA. Trimming took off 7 bases at V and 3 bases at J, with 15 bases between the two ends.

This chain joins TRBV9 and TRBJ1-5, with TRBD1 as a possible D gene (5 bases). Germline V gene sequence: CDR1 SGDLS, CDR2 YYNGEE. Trimming removed 0 bases from V and 6 bases from J, with 10 bases in between. The CDR3 contains 14 residues. The DNA for the CDR3 is TGTGCCAGCAGCGTAGGGGGGGGAGGTCAGCCCCAGCATTTT. Amino acid sequence: CASSVGGGGQPQHF.